The clone carrying this T cell receptor (beta chain) was recorded once. Sequencing was performed with immunoSEQ multiplex PCR; in TCRdb, only in-frame clones are kept and a portion is missing. The table lists 74,000 or so clones, about 96% of them singletons. Germline CDR1 GTSNPN, CDR2 SVGIG (reference sequence). Trimming removed 3 bases at V and 2 bases at J, with 8 bases between. This CDR3 is 13 amino acids long. The data originate from a study of technical replicates of blood from several donors. The sample was T cells isolated from PBMCs. This sequence joins TRBV30 and TRBJ1-3; D is uncertain. This clonotype was sampled from a human donor in good health. The CDR3 here is CAWRYGPGNTIYF. The CDR3 DNA follows: TGTGCCTGGAGATATGGCCCTGGAAACACCATATATTTT.